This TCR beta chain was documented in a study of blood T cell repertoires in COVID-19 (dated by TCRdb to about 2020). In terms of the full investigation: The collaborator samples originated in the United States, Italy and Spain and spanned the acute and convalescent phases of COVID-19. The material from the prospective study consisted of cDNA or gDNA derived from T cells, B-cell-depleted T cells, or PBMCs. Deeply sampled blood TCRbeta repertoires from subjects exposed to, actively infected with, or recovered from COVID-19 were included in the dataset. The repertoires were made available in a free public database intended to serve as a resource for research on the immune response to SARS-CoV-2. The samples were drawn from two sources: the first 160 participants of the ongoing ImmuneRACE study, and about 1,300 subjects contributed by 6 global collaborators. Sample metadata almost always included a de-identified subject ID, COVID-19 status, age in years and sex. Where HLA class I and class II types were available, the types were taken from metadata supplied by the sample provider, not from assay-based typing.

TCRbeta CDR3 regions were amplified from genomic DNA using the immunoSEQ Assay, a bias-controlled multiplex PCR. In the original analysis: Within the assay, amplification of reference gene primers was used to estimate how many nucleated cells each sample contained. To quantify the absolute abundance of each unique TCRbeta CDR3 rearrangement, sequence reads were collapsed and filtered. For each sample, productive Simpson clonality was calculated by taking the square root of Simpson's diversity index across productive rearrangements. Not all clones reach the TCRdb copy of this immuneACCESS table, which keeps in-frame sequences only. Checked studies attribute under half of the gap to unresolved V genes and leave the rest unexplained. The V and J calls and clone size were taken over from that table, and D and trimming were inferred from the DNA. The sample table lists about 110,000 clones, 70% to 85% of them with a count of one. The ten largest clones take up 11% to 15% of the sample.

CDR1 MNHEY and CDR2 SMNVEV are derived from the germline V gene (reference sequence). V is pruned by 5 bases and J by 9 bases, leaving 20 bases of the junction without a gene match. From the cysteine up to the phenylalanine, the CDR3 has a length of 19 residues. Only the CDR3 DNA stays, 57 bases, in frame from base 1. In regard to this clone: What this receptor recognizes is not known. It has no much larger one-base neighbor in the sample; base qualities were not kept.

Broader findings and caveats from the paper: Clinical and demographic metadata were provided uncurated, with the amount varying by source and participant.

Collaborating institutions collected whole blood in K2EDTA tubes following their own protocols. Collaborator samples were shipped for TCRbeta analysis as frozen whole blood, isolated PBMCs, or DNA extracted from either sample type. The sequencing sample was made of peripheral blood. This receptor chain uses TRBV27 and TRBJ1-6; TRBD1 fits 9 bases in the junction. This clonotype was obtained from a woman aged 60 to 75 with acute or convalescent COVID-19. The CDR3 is CASSTLLGQGFTKGSPLHF. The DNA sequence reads TGTGCCAGCAGTACGCTCCTAGGACAGGGGTTCACAAAGGGTTCACCCCTCCACTTT.